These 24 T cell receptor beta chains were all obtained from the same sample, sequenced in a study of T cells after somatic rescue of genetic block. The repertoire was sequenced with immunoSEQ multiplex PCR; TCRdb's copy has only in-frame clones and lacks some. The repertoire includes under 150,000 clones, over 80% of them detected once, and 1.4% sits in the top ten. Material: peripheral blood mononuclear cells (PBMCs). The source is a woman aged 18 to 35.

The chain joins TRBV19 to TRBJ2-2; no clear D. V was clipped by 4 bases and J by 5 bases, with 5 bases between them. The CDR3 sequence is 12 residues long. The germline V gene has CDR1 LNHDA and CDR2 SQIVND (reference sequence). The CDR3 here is CASSKRTGELFF. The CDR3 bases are TGTGCCAGTAGTAAAAGGACCGGGGAGCTGTTTTTT.

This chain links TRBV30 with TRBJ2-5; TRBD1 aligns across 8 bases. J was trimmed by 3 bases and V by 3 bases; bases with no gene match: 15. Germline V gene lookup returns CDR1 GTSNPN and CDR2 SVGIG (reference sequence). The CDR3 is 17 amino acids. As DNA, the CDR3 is TGTGCCTGGAGCCGCCGGGCAGGGGGCGTCTTTAAAGAGACCCAGTACTTC. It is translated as CAWSRRAGGVFKETQYF.

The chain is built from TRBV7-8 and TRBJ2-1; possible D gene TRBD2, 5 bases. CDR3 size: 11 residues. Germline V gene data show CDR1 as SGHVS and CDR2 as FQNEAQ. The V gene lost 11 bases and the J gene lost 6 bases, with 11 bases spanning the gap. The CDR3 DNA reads TGTGCCGTTCGCGGACTCAATGAGCAGTTCTTC. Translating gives CAVRGLNEQFF.

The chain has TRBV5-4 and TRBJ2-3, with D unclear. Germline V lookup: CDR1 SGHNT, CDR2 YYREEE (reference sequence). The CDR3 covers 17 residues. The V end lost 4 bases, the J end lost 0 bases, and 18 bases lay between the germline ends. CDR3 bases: TGTGCCAGCAGCACGGGCCCTACAGTTTCTAGCACAGATACGCAGTATTTT. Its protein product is CASSTGPTVSSTDTQYF. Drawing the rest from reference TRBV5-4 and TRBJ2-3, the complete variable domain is ETGVTQSPTHLIKTRGQQVTLRCSSQSGHNTVSWYQQALGQGPQFIFQYYREEENGRGNFPPRFSGLQFPNYSSELNVNALELDDSALYLCASSTGPTVSSTDTQYFGPGTRLTVL.

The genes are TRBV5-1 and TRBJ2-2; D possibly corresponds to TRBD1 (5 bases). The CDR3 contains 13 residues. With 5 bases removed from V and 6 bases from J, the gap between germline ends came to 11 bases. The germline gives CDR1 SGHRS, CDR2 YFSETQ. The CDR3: CASSDAQAGELFF. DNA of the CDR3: TGCGCCAGCAGTGATGCACAGGCCGGGGAGCTGTTTTTT.

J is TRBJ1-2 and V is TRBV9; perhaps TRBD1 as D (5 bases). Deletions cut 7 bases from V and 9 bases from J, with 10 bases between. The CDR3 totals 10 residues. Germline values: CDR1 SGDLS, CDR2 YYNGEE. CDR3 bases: TGTGCCAGCGGTGGGGGGAGCTACACCTTC. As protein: CASGGGSYTF. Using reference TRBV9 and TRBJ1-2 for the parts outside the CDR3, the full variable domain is DSGVTQTPKHLITATGQRVTLRCSPRSGDLSVYWYQQSLDQGLQFLIQYYNGEERAKGNILERFSAQQFPDLHSELNLSSLELGDSALYFCASGGGSYTFGSGTRLTVV.

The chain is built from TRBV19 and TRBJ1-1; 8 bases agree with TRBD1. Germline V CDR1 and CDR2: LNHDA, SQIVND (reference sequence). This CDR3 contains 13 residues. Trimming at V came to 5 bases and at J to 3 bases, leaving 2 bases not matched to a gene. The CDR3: CASSEDRDTEAFF. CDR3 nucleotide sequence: TGTGCCAGTAGTGAGGACAGGGACACTGAAGCTTTCTTT.

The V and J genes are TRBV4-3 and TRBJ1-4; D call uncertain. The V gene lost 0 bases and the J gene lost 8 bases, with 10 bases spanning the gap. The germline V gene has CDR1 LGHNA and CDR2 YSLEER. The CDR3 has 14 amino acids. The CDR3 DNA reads TGCGCCAGCAGCCAAGATGGGTTAAGGGAAAAACTGTTTTTT. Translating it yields CASSQDGLREKLFF.

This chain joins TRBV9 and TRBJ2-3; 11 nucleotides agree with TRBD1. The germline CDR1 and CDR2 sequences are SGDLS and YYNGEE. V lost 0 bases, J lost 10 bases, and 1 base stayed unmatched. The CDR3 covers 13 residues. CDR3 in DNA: TGTGCCAGCAGCGTAGTGGGACAGGGGGCGCAGTATTTT. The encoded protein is CASSVVGQGAQYF.

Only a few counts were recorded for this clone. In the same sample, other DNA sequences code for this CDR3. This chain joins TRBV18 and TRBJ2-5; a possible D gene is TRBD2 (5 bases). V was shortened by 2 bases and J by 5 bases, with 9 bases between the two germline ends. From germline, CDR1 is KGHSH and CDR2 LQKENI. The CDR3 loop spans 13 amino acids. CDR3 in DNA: TGTGCCAGCTCACCAGGAGGAGAGGAGACCCAGTACTTC. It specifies CASSPGGEETQYF. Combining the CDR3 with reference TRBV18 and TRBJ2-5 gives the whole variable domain NAGVMQNPRHLVRRRGQEARLRCSPMKGHSHVYWYRQLPEEGLKFMVYLQKENIIDESGMPKERFSAEFPKEGPSILRIQQVVRGDSAAYFCASSPGGEETQYFGPGTRLLVL.

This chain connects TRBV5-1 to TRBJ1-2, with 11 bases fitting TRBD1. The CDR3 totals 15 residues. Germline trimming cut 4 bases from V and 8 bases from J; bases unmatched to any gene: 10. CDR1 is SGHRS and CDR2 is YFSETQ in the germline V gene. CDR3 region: CASSLSGTGGRGYTF. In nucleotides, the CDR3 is TGCGCCAGCAGCCTGTCCGGGACAGGGGGAAGGGGCTACACCTTC.

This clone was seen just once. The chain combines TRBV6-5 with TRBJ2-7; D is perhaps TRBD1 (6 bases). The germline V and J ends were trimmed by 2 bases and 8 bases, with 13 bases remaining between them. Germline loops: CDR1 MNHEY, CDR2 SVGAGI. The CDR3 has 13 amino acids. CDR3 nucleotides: TGTGCCAGCAGTTACCCGAAGGGGGAACAGCAGTACTTC. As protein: CASSYPKGEQQYF.

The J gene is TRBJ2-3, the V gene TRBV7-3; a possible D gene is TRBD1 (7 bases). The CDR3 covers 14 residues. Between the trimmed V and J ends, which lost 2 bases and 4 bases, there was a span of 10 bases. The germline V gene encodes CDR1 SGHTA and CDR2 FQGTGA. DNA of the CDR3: TGTGCCAGCAGCTTACAGGGGGACTCAGATACGCAGTATTTT. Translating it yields CASSLQGDSDTQYF.

The CDR3 sequence: CASSHGQTFSYSNQPQHF. The CDR3 nucleotides are TGTGCCAGCAGCCACGGACAGACCTTTTCTTATAGCAATCAGCCCCAGCATTTT. The chain recombines TRBV14 with TRBJ1-5; possible D gene TRBD1, 6 bases. The CDR3 is 18 amino acids. Trimming cost V 3 bases and J 0 bases, with 18 bases left between them. The germline CDR1 and CDR2 sequences are SGHDN and FVKESK.

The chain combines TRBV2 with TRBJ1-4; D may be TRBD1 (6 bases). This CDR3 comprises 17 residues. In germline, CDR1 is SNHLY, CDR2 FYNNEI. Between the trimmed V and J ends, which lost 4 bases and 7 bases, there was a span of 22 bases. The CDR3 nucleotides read TGTGCCAGCAGTGCCAACAGGGTTGGGAGGGGGAGTGAAAAACTGTTTTTT. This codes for CASSANRVGRGSEKLFF.

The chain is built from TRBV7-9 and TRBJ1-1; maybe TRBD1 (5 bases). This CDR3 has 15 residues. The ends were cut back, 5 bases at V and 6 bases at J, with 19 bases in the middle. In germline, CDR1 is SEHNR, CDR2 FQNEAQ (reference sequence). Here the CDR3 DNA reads TGTGCCAGCAGCCCCCCGAGCAGGGTAGTCTCTGAAGCTTTCTTT. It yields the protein CASSPPSRVVSEAFF.

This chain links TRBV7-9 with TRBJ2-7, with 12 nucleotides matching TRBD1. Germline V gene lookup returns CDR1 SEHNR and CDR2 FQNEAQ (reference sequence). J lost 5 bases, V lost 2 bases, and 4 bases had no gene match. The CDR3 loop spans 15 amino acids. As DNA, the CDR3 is TGTGCCAGCAGCTTATACGGGACAGGGGGCAACGAGCAGTACTTC. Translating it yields CASSLYGTGGNEQYF.

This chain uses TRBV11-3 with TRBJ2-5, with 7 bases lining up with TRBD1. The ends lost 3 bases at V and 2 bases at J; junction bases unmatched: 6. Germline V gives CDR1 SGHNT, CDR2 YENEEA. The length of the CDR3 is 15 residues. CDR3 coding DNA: TGTGCCAGCAGCTTTCACAGGGGCTCACAAGAGACCCAGTACTTC. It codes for CASSFHRGSQETQYF.

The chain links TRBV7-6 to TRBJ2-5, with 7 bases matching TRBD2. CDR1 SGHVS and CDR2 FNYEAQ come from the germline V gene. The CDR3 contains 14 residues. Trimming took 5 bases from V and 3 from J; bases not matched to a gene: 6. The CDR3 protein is CASSERRGKETQYF. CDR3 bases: TGTGCCAGCAGCGAGAGGCGGGGGAAAGAGACCCAGTACTTC.

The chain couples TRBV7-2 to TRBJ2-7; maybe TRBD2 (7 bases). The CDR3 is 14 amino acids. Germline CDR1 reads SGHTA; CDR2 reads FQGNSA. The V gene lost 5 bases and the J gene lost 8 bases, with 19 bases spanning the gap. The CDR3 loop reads CASSALPTGGKQYF. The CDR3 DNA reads TGTGCCAGCAGCGCCCTACCGACGGGGGGCAAGCAGTACTTC.

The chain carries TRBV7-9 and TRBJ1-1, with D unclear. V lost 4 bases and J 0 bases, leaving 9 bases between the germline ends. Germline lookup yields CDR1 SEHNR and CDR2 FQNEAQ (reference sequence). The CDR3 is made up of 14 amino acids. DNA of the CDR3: TGTGCCAGCAGCTCGTTTGCCTTGAACACTGAAGCTTTCTTT. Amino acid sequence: CASSSFALNTEAFF.

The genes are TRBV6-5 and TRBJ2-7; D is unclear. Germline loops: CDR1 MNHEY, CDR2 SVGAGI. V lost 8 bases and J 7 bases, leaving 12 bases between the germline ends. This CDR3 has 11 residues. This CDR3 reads CASARGWEQYF. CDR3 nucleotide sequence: TGTGCCAGCGCCAGAGGTTGGGAGCAGTACTTC.

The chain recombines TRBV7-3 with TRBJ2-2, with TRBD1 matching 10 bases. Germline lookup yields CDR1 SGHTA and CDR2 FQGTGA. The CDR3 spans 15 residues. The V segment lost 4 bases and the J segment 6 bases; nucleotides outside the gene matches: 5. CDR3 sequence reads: CASSSSGTGAGELFF. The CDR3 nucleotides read TGTGCCAGCAGCTCCTCCGGGACAGGGGCCGGGGAGCTGTTTTTT.

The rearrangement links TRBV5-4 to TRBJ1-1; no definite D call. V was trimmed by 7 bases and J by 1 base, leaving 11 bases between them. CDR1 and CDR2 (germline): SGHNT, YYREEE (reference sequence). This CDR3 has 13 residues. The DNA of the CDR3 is TGTGCCAGCCCACCTCAAAAGAACACTGAAGCTTTCTTT. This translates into CASPPQKNTEAFF. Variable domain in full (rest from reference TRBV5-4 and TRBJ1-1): ETGVTQSPTHLIKTRGQQVTLRCSSQSGHNTVSWYQQALGQGPQFIFQYYREEENGRGNFPPRFSGLQFPNYSSELNVNALELDDSALYLCASPPQKNTEAFFGQGTRLTVV.